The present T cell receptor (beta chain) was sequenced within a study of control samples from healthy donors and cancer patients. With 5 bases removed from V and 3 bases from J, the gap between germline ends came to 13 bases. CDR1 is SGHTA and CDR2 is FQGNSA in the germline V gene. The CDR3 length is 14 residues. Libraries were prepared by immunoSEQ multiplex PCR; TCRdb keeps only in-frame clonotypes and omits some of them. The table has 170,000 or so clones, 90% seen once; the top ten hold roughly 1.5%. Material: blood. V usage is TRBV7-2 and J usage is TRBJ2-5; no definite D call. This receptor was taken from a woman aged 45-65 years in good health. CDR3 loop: CASSPGGVEETQYF. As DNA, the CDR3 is TGTGCCAGCAGCCCCGGCGGTGTGGAAGAGACCCAGTACTTC.